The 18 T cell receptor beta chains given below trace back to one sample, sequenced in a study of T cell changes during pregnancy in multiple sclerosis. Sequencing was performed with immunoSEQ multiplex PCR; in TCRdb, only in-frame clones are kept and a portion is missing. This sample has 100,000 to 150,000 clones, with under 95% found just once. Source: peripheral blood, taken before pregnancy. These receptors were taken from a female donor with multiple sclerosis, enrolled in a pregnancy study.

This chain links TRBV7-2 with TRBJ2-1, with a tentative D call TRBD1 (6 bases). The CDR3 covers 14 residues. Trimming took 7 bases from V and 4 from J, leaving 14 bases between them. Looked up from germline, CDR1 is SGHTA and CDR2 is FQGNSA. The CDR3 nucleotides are TGTGCCAGCATCCAGGGGCAGGCTTACAATGAGCAGTTCTTC. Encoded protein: CASIQGQAYNEQFF. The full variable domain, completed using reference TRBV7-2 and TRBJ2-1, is GAGVSQSPSNKVTEKGKDVELRCDPISGHTALYWYRQSLGQGLEFLIYFQGNSAPDKSGLPSDRFSAERTGGSVSTLTIQRTQQEDSAVYLCASIQGQAYNEQFFGPGTRLTVL.

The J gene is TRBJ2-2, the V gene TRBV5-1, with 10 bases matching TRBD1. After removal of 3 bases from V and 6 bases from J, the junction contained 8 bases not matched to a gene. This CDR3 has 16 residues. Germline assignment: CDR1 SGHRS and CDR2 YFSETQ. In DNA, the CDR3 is TGCGCCAGCAGCTCCCTAGGACAGGGGGAATCCGGGGAGCTGTTTTTT. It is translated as CASSSLGQGESGELFF.

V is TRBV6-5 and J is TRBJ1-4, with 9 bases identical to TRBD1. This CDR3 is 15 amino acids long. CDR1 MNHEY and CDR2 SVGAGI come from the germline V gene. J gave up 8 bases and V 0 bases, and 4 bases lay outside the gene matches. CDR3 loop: CASSYSGTGQEKLFF. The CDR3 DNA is TGTGCCAGCAGTTACTCTGGGACAGGGCAAGAAAAACTGTTTTTT.

The CDR3 sequence: CASSLVLTGTDTQYF. CDR3 coding DNA: TGTGCCAGCAGTTTAGTACTAACGGGGACAGATACGCAGTATTTT. The V call is TRBV28, the J call TRBJ2-3, with a weak D call TRBD2 (5 bases). Per the germline V gene, CDR1 is MDHEN and CDR2 is SYDVKM. Between the trimmed V and J ends, which lost 2 bases and 3 bases, there was a span of 12 bases. CDR3 size: 15 residues.

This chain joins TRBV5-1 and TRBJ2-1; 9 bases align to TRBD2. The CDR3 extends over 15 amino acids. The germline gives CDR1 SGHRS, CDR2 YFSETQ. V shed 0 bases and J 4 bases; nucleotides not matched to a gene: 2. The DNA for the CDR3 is TGCGCCAGCAGCTTGGATGCGGGGGGGTACAATGAGCAGTTCTTC. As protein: CASSLDAGGYNEQFF.

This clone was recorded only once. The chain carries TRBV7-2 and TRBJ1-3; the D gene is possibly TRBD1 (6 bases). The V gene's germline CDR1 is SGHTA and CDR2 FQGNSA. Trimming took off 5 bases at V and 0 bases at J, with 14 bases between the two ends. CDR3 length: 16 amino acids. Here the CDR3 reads CASSIRDTSSGNTIYF. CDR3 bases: TGTGCCAGCAGCATCCGGGACACTTCCTCTGGAAACACCATATATTTT. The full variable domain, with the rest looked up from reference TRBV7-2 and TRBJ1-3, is GAGVSQSPSNKVTEKGKDVELRCDPISGHTALYWYRQSLGQGLEFLIYFQGNSAPDKSGLPSDRFSAERTGGSVSTLTIQRTQQEDSAVYLCASSIRDTSSGNTIYFGEGSWLTVV.

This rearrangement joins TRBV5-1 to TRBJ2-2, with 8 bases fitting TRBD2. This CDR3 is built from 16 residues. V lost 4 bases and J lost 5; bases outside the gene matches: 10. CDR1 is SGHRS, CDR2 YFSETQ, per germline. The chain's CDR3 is CASSSRTSPGTGELFF. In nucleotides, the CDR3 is TGCGCCAGCAGCAGTAGGACTAGCCCCGGAACCGGGGAGCTGTTTTTT.

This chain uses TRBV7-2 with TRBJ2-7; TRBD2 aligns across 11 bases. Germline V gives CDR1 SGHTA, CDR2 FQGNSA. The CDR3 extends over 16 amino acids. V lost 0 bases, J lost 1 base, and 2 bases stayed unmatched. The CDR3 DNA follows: TGTGCCAGCAGCTTAGCTGCTAGCGGGAGGTCCTACGAGCAGTACTTC. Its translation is CASSLAASGRSYEQYF.

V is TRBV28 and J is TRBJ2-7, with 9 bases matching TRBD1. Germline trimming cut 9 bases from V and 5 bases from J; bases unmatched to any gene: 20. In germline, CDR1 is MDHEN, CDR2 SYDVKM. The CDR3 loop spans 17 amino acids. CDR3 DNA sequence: TGTGCCAGTACCCCGGGGTCCGCCGGGACAGGGCGAAACGAGCAGTACTTC. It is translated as CASTPGSAGTGRNEQYF.

As DNA, the CDR3 is TGTGCCAGCAGCTTACGTAGCGGGAGTAAGAATGAGCAGTTCTTC. This encodes CASSLRSGSKNEQFF. The chain is built from TRBV11-1 and TRBJ2-1, with 9 bases identical to TRBD2. This CDR3 is 15 amino acids long. CDR1 is SGHAT, CDR2 FQDESV, per germline (reference sequence). The V gene end was trimmed by 2 bases and the J gene end by 7 bases; junction bases not matched to a gene: 6.

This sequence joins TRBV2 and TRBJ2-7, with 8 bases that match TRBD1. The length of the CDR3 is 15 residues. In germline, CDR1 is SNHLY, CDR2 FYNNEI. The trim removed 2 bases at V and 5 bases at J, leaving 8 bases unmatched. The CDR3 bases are TGTGCCAGCAGTGAAATCGGGACAGGATACCACGAGCAGTACTTC. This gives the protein CASSEIGTGYHEQYF.

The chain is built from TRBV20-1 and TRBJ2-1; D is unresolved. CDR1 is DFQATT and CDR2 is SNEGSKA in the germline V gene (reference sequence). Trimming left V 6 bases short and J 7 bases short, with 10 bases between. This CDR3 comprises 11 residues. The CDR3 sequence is CSALELNEQFF. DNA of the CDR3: TGCAGTGCCCTAGAGCTGAATGAGCAGTTCTTC.

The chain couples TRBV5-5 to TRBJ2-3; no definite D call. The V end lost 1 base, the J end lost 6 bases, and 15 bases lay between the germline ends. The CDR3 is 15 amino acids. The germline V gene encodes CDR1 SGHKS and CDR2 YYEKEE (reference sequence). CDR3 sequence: CASSLPSLSADTQYF. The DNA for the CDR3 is TGTGCCAGCAGCTTGCCCTCTTTGAGTGCGGATACGCAGTATTTT. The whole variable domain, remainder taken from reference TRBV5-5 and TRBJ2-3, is DAGVTQSPTHLIKTRGQQVTLRCSPISGHKSVSWYQQVLGQGPQFIFQYYEKEERGRGNFPDRFSARQFPNYSSELNVNALLLGDSALYLCASSLPSLSADTQYFGPGTRLTVL.

CDR3 in DNA: TGTGCCAGCAGCAAGGTTGGCGAGGCCCTCACAGATACGCAGTATTTT. Its translation: CASSKVGEALTDTQYF. This chain connects TRBV9 to TRBJ2-3; D is unclear. In germline, CDR1 is SGDLS, CDR2 YYNGEE. There are 16 residues in the CDR3. Trimming cost V 4 bases and J 2 bases, with 17 bases left between them.

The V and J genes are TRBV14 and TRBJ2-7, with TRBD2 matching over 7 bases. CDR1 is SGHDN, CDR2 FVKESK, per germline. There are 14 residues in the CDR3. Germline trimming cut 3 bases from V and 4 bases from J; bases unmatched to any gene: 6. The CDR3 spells CASSHGGFPYEQYF. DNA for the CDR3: TGTGCCAGCAGCCACGGGGGGTTCCCTTACGAGCAGTACTTC.

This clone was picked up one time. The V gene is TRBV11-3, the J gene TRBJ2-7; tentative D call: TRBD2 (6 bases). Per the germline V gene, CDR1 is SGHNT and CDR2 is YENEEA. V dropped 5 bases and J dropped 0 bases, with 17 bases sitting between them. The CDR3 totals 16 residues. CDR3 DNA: TGTGCCAGCAGCGCCGGCGGGGACGCTCCCTCCTACGAGCAGTACTTC. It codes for CASSAGGDAPSYEQYF.

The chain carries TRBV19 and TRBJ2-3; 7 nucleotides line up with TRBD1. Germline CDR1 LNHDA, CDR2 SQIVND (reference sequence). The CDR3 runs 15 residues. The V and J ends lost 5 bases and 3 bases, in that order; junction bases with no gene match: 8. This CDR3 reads CASSPNRGGTDTQYF. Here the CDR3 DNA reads TGTGCCAGTAGTCCTAACAGGGGCGGAACAGATACGCAGTATTTT.

The CDR3 coding sequence is TGTGCCAGCAGTTCCAACAGGAATCAGCCCCAGCATTTT. Its protein product is CASSSNRNQPQHF. The genes are TRBV27 and TRBJ1-5; a possible D gene is TRBD1 (5 bases). V was clipped by 4 bases and J by 4 bases, with 8 bases between them. The CDR3 runs 13 residues. Germline V gene lookup returns CDR1 MNHEY and CDR2 SMNVEV (reference sequence).